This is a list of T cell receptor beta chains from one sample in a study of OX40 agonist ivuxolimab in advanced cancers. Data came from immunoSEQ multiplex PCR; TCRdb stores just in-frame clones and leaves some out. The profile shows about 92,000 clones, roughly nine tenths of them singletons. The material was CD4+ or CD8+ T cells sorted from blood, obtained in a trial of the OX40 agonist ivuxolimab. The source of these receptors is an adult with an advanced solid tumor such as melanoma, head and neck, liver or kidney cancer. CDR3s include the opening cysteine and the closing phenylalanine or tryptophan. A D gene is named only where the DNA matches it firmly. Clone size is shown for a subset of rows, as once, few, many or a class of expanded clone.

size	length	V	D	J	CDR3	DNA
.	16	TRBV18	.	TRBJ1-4	CASSPRLMAANEKLFF	TGTGCCAGCTCACCGCGGCTAATGGCAGCTAATGAAAAACTGTTTTTT
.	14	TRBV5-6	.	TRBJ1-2	CASSSLYRESGYTF	TGTGCCAGCAGCTCACTGTACAGGGAAAGTGGCTACACCTTC
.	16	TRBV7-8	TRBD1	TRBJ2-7	CASSLESVTGRNEQYF	TGTGCCAGCAGCTTAGAGTCTGTGACAGGGAGAAACGAGCAGTACTTC
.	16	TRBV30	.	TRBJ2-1	CAWSSVFRTVQSEQFF	TGTGCCTGGAGTTCTGTGTTTCGGACGGTACAGAGCGAGCAGTTCTTC
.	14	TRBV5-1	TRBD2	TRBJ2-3	CASSPEASGSTQYF	TGCGCCAGCAGCCCGGAGGCTAGCGGGAGTACGCAGTATTTT
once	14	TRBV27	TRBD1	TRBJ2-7	CASSLGRGLYEQYF	TGTGCCAGCAGTTTAGGCAGGGGGCTGTACGAGCAGTACTTC
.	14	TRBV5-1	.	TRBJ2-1	CASSLSRGYNEQFF	TGCGCCAGCAGCTTGAGCAGGGGCTACAATGAGCAGTTCTTC
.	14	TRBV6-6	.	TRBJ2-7	CASSYSIGKNEQYF	TGTGCCAGCAGTTACTCGATCGGGAAGAACGAGCAGTACTTC
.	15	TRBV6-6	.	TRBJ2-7	CASSYSRQRAYEQYF	TGTGCCAGCAGTTACTCGAGACAGAGAGCCTACGAGCAGTACTTC
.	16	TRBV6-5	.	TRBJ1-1	CASSYSTGRENTEAFF	TGTGCCAGCAGTTACTCTACAGGGAGAGAGAACACTGAAGCTTTCTTT
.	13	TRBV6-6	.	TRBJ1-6	CASREAGSSPLHF	TGTGCCAGCAGGGAGGCAGGGAGTTCACCCCTCCACTTT
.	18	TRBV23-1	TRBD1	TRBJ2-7	CASSQSEGHRDRLYEQYF	TGCGCCAGCAGTCAATCGGAGGGCCACCGGGACAGGCTCTACGAGCAGTACTTC
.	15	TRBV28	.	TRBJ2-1	CASSLAGVGRIEQFF	TGTGCCAGCAGTTTAGCCGGGGTAGGAAGAATTGAGCAGTTCTTC
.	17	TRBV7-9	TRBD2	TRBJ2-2	CASGPSGRVSNTGELFF	TGTGCCAGCGGGCCTAGCGGGAGGGTCTCGAACACCGGGGAGCTGTTTTTT
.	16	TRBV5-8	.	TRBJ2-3	CASSSGQHRSTDTQYF	TGTGCCAGCAGTTCGGGGCAACACCGGAGCACAGATACGCAGTATTTT
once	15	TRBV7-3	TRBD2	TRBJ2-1	CASSSTSGRYNEQFF	TGTGCCAGCAGCTCGACTAGCGGGAGGTACAATGAGCAGTTCTTC
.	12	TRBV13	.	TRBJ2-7	CASSLNLYEQYF	TGTGCCAGCAGCCTCAATCTTTACGAGCAGTACTTC
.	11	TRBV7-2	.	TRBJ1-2	CASREDVGYTF	TGTGCCAGCAGAGAAGACGTGGGCTACACCTTC
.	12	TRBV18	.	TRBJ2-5	CASSPPQETQYF	TGTGCCAGCTCACCACCGCAAGAGACCCAGTACTTC
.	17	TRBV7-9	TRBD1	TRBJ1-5	CASSLDPTGRKNQPQHF	TGTGCCAGCAGCTTAGACCCGACAGGGCGCAAAAATCAGCCCCAGCATTTT
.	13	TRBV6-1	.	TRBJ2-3	CASSVRVTDTQYF	TGTGCCAGCAGTGTCAGGGTAACAGATACGCAGTATTTT
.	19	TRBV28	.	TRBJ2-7	CASSPYQLSGIPRLYEQYF	TGTGCCAGCAGTCCTTACCAACTTTCAGGGATCCCGCGCCTCTACGAGCAGTACTTC
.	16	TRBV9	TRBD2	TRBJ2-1	CASSVPGLAGVNEQFF	TGTGCCAGCAGCGTACCGGGACTAGCGGGAGTTAATGAGCAGTTCTTC
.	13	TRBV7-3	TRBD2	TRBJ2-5	CASSPGLQETQYF	TGTGCCAGCAGCCCGGGACTACAAGAGACCCAGTACTTC
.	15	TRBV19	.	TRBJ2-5	CASSIDTTVQETQYF	TGTGCCAGTAGTATAGATACGACAGTTCAAGAGACCCAGTACTTC
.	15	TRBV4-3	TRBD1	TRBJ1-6	CASSQDSRGFSPLHF	TGCGCCAGCAGCCAAGATTCCAGGGGGTTTTCACCCCTCCACTTT
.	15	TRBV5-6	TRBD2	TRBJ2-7	CASSGRLAGLYEQYF	TGTGCCAGCAGCGGGAGACTAGCGGGACTCTACGAGCAGTACTTC
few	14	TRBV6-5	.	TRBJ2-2	CASSFLRGAGELFF	TGTGCCAGCAGTTTTCTCAGGGGGGCCGGGGAGCTGTTTTTT
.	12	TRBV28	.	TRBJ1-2	CASSFGGYGYTF	TGTGCCAGCAGTTTCGGGGGCTATGGCTACACCTTC
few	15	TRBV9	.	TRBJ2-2	CASSVAVTTAGELFF	TGTGCCAGCAGCGTAGCTGTCACCACGGCCGGGGAGCTGTTTTTT
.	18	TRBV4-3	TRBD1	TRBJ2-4	CASSQDRGLRFGKNIQYF	TGCGCCAGCAGCCAAGACAGGGGGCTTCGGTTTGGCAAAAACATTCAGTACTTC
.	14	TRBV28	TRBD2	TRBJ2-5	CARTPSGGRETQYF	TGTGCCAGGACCCCCTCTGGCGGGAGAGAGACCCAGTACTTC
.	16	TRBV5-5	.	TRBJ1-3	CASSLVGQGLENTIYF	TGTGCCAGCAGCTTGGTGGGGCAGGGGCTAGAAAACACCATATATTTT
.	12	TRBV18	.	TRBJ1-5	CASSPDGQPQHF	TGTGCCAGCTCACCGGATGGACAGCCCCAGCATTTT
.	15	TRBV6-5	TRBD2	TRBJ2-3	CASSLSSGSTDTQYF	TGTGCCAGCAGCCTCAGTAGCGGGAGCACAGATACGCAGTATTTT
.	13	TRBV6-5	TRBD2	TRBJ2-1	CASSRGLAGEQFF	TGTGCCAGCAGCCGCGGACTAGCGGGCGAGCAGTTCTTC
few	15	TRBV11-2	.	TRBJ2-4	CASSLAGNTKNIQYF	TGTGCCAGCAGCTTAGCGGGGAATACCAAAAACATTCAGTACTTC
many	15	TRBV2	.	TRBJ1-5	CASSSAGRGNQPQHF	TGTGCCAGCAGTTCGGCGGGACGGGGAAATCAGCCCCAGCATTTT
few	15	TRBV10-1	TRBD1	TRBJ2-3	CASSEPGQGADTQYF	TGCGCCAGCAGTGAGCCGGGACAGGGGGCAGATACGCAGTATTTT
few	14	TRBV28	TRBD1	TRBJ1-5	CASRWDSRNQPQHF	TGTGCCAGCAGATGGGACAGTCGCAATCAGCCCCAGCATTTT
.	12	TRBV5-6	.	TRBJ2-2	CASSSSTGELFF	TGTGCCAGCAGCTCAAGTACCGGGGAGCTGTTTTTT
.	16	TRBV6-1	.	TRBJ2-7	CASSEALAGTSYEQYF	TGTGCCAGCAGTGAAGCGTTAGCAGGGACTTCCTACGAGCAGTACTTC